A selection of T cell receptor beta chains follows, all from one sample in a study of graft-versus-host responses after intestinal transplantation. TCRdb's copy holds only in-frame clones and misses some; the assay was immunoSEQ multiplex PCR. The sample holds fewer than 90,000 clones, around 93% seen once. These TCRs are of unknown antigen specificity. This sample comprised unstimulated CD4+ T cells sorted from spleen or lymph node cells, obtained before transplant. The receptor source for this set is a human donor who was the organ donor for an intestinal transplant. Each CDR3 is given with its conserved first and last residue. A D gene is named only where the DNA matches it firmly. Some rows have no size entry. The others give once, few or many, or a class for an expanded clone.

size	V	length	D	J	DNA	CDR3
-	TRBV5-1	14	-	TRBJ2-1	TGCGCCAGCGGAAACGGGGATATAGGTAATGAGCAGTTCTTC	CASGNGDIGNEQFF
once	TRBV5-1	19	-	TRBJ1-6	TGCGCCAGCAGCCGCGGAGAGGCAGTCTCAAGCTCCTATAATTCACCCCTCCACTTT	CASSRGEAVSSSYNSPLHF
-	TRBV15	15	-	TRBJ1-2	TGTGCCACCAGCAGAGATTCAGGAAACTCCTATGGCTACACCTTC	CATSRDSGNSYGYTF
-	TRBV7-9	16	-	TRBJ2-5	TGTGCCAGCAGCCGAGGACTCAGCCACCCTCGGGAGACCCAGTACTTC	CASSRGLSHPRETQYF
-	TRBV11-2	14	-	TRBJ2-4	TGTGCCAGCAGCTTAAACAGGACCCAGGGGAGACAGTACTTC	CASSLNRTQGRQYF
-	TRBV2	11	TRBD1	TRBJ1-1	TGTGCCAGCAGAGAACAGGGGGCAGCTTTCTTT	CASREQGAAFF
-	TRBV9	15	TRBD1	TRBJ2-7	TGTGCCAGCAGCGTAGGACAGGGGGCCTTTTACGAGCAGTACTTC	CASSVGQGAFYEQYF
-	TRBV10-3	12	-	TRBJ2-3	TGTGCCATCAGTAAAAGCACAGATACGCAGTATTTT	CAISKSTDTQYF
-	TRBV6-5	15	-	TRBJ1-3	TGTGCCAGCAGTTACAACCCGCGGACTGGAAACACCATATATTTT	CASSYNPRTGNTIYF
-	TRBV11-2	16	-	TRBJ1-2	TGTGCCAGCAGCCGCCCTGAAAGACTAACTAACTATGGCTACACCTTC	CASSRPERLTNYGYTF
-	TRBV11-2	15	-	TRBJ2-2	TGTGCCAGCAGCTTAGGGGACCAGAACACCGGGGAGCTGTTTTTT	CASSLGDQNTGELFF
-	TRBV11-2	11	-	TRBJ2-3	TGTGCCAGTACGTCTTCAGATACGCAGTATTTT	CASTSSDTQYF
-	TRBV2	14	-	TRBJ1-1	TGTGCCAGCATTATACAGGAGACGAACACTGAAGCTTTCTTT	CASIIQETNTEAFF
once	TRBV7-2	16	TRBD1	TRBJ1-1	TGTGCCAGCAGCTTCTACCCGGGACAGGGGAACACTGAAGCTTTCTTT	CASSFYPGQGNTEAFF
few	TRBV5-7	15	TRBD1	TRBJ1-4	TGTGCCAGCAGCTTACAGGGGGCGACTAATGAAAAACTGTTTTTT	CASSLQGATNEKLFF
once	TRBV18	14	-	TRBJ1-1	TGTGCCAGCTCACCTTTAGGCTGGAACACTGAAGCTTTCTTT	CASSPLGWNTEAFF
-	TRBV7-3	15	-	TRBJ1-1	TGTGCCAGCAGCTTAACGCGGGCCTTGAACACTGAAGCTTTCTTT	CASSLTRALNTEAFF
-	TRBV5-8	15	-	TRBJ2-4	TGTGCCAGCAGCTTGAGGCCAGGGGCCCAAAACATTCAGTACTTC	CASSLRPGAQNIQYF
once	TRBV6-4	14	TRBD1	TRBJ2-3	TGTGCCAGCAGCAGGGGGTCCTTGGGAAATACGCAGTATTTT	CASSRGSLGNTQYF
-	TRBV28	13	TRBD1	TRBJ1-2	TGTGCCAGCAGTGAAAACAGGGGCAGAGGCTACACCTTC	CASSENRGRGYTF
few	TRBV11-3	13	-	TRBJ2-5	TGTGCCAGCAGCTTAAACCGGAAAGAGACCCAGTACTTC	CASSLNRKETQYF
-	TRBV10-3	15	TRBD1	TRBJ1-2	TGTGCCATCAGCGGTAAGACAGGGAGTAGCTATGGCTACACCTTC	CAISGKTGSSYGYTF
-	TRBV5-4	10	-	TRBJ1-1	TGTGCCAGCCCCACCCCTGAAGCTTTCTTT	CASPTPEAFF
-	TRBV18	13	TRBD1	TRBJ2-2	TGTGCCAGCTCGCTACAGGGGGCCGGGGAGCTGTTTTTT	CASSLQGAGELFF
-	TRBV7-9	13	-	TRBJ1-4	TGTGCCAGCAGCTTAGCTCATAATGAAAAACTGTTTTTT	CASSLAHNEKLFF
-	TRBV7-2	17	-	TRBJ1-6	TGTGCCAGCAGCTTAGTGGGCAGGAGATTCTATAATTCACCCCTCCACTTT	CASSLVGRRFYNSPLHF
once	TRBV11-2	15	-	TRBJ2-1	TGTGCCAGCATCGTTACCCAGGGTAAATACAATGAGCAGTTCTTC	CASIVTQGKYNEQFF
-	TRBV28	15	TRBD2	TRBJ2-1	TGTGCCAGCAGTTTAGGACTAGCGGGGAAGAATGAGCAGTTCTTC	CASSLGLAGKNEQFF
-	TRBV6-1	11	-	TRBJ2-3	TGTGCCAGCAGTGAGGTAGATACGCAGTATTTT	CASSEVDTQYF
-	TRBV6-5	15	-	TRBJ1-6	TGTGCCAGCAGGGGCGGACAGCTCTATAATTCACCCCTCCACTTT	CASRGGQLYNSPLHF
-	TRBV19	13	-	TRBJ1-1	TGTGCCAGTAGTATTTTCGGGACCGCAGAAGCTTTCTTT	CASSIFGTAEAFF
-	TRBV7-8	15	-	TRBJ2-5	TGTGCCAGCAGCCCCCTGTGGCCAGGAGTGGAGACCCAGTACTTC	CASSPLWPGVETQYF
-	TRBV5-6	14	-	TRBJ2-7	TGTGCCAGCAGCTTGGTCGGGTCCGCCTACGAGCAGTACTTC	CASSLVGSAYEQYF
-	TRBV14	16	-	TRBJ2-4	TGTGCCAGCAGCCAAGCGGTAGCCTCAGCCAAAAACATTCAGTACTTT	CASSQAVASAKNIQYF
-	TRBV6-1	15	-	TRBJ2-3	TGTGCCAGCAGTGATAGACACTTTAGCACAGATACGCAGTATTTT	CASSDRHFSTDTQYF
-	TRBV10-1	14	-	TRBJ2-1	TGCGCCAGCAGTGAATCCCGCTCCTACAATGAGCAGTTCTTC	CASSESRSYNEQFF
-	TRBV7-3	13	-	TRBJ1-1	TGTGCCAGCAGCTTAGAGCCGAACACTGAAGCTTTCTTT	CASSLEPNTEAFF
-	TRBV5-6	15	-	TRBJ1-4	TGTGCCAGCAGCGTGGTAGGGGGGATTCGAGAAAAACTGTTTTTT	CASSVVGGIREKLFF
-	TRBV28	17	TRBD2	TRBJ2-5	TGCGCCAGCAGTCTTGACCTGGAGACTAGCGGGGAAGAGACCCAGTACTTC	CASSLDLETSGEETQYF
-	TRBV6-1	11	-	TRBJ1-3	TGTGCCAGCAGTGTTAGTAGGGCCTCTCATTTT	CASSVSRASHF
-	TRBV19	16	TRBD1	TRBJ2-3	TGTGCCAGTAGTATCCCTGGGACAGCCCTTGGCGATACGCAGTATTTT	CASSIPGTALGDTQYF
-	TRBV11-2	15	-	TRBJ1-1	TGTGCCAGCAGCTTAGTTTATGGGGGAACAACTGAAGCTTTCTTT	CASSLVYGGTTEAFF
-	TRBV5-5	15	-	TRBJ2-7	TGTGCCAGCAGCTTGGCCGGACAATCTTCCTACGAGCAGTACTTC	CASSLAGQSSYEQYF
-	TRBV4-2	16	TRBD2	TRBJ2-3	TGTGCCAGCAGCCAAGTCTTGTTAATCGGGGGGAATACGCAGTATTTT	CASSQVLLIGGNTQYF
-	TRBV30	15	TRBD1	TRBJ2-1	TGTGCCTGGAGTGTCGGGACAGGGGACTACAATGAGCAGTTCTTC	CAWSVGTGDYNEQFF
-	TRBV19	16	-	TRBJ2-4	TGTGCCAGTAGTATCGGCGGGACGCCTGGAGAAAACATTCAGTACTTC	CASSIGGTPGENIQYF
-	TRBV6-5	15	TRBD2	TRBJ2-7	TGTGCCAGCAGTTTTCTAGCGGGGGACTCCTACGAGCAGTACTTC	CASSFLAGDSYEQYF
-	TRBV5-4	13	-	TRBJ1-4	TGTGCCAGCAGCTTGGGTCAGAATGAAAAACTGTTTTTT	CASSLGQNEKLFF
-	TRBV11-2	14	-	TRBJ2-2	TGTGCCAGCATGGCAGGGACGAACACCGGGGAGCTGTTTTTT	CASMAGTNTGELFF
-	TRBV19	17	TRBD2	TRBJ2-3	TGTGCCAGTAGTCCAAGAGGCACTAGCGGGGGCACAGATACGCAGTATTTT	CASSPRGTSGGTDTQYF
-	TRBV19	13	-	TRBJ1-4	TGTGCCAGTAGGGGGGGGCTTGGTGAAAAACTGTTTTTT	CASRGGLGEKLFF
-	TRBV27	12	TRBD1	TRBJ1-6	TGTGCCAGCAGACAGGGGAGTTCACCCCTCCACTTT	CASRQGSSPLHF
-	TRBV15	16	-	TRBJ2-1	TGTGCCACAAAGCAGGGAGGGGGCGCGTCCTACAATGAGCAGTTCTTC	CATKQGGGASYNEQFF
-	TRBV10-3	14	-	TRBJ1-1	TGTGCCATCAGTGAGCTAGGGTATGACACTGAAGCTTTCTTT	CAISELGYDTEAFF
-	TRBV9	18	TRBD2	TRBJ2-1	TGTGCCAGCAGCGCAACCGGGACTAGCGGGTTGAGGGCCAATGAGCAGTTCTTC	CASSATGTSGLRANEQFF
-	TRBV19	14	-	TRBJ1-1	TGTGCCAGCCGCCATCAGGGAGCGAACACTGAAGCTTTCTTT	CASRHQGANTEAFF
-	TRBV5-1	14	-	TRBJ2-3	TGCGCCAGCGGACAGCTTACTAGCACAGATACGCAGTATTTT	CASGQLTSTDTQYF
-	TRBV27	15	-	TRBJ2-3	TGTGCCAGCCACCCCTTGGCACATTTCACAGATACGCAGTATTTT	CASHPLAHFTDTQYF
-	TRBV18	13	TRBD1	TRBJ2-7	TGTGCCAGCTCGACAGGGGACACCTACGAGCAGTACTTC	CASSTGDTYEQYF